This paragraph covers one T cell receptor (beta chain) sequence. Trimming removed 5 bases at V and 8 bases at J, with 19 bases between. Germline V gene data show CDR1 as MNHEY and CDR2 as SMNVEV (reference sequence). The CDR3 is 15 residues long. These data originate in a study of CD8+ T cells in alopecia areata. Treatment meaning: oral pan-JAK inhibitor, 5-10 mg twice daily. Once RNA had been extracted, it was reverse transcribed into cDNA to act as the sequencing template. Some clones are missing from TCRdb's copy, which holds only in-frame ones; the method was immunoSEQ multiplex PCR. Of 95,000 to 100,000 clones in the sample, approximately 63% were seen once.

Sequencing was performed on CD8+ T cells sorted from blood, taken between weeks 55 and 65, from a patient treated with tofacitinib. The source of this sequence is a human donor with alopecia areata. The rearrangement joins TRBV27 to TRBJ2-4; tentative D call: TRBD1 (6 bases). The DNA for the CDR3 is TGTGCCAGCAGTCCACCGGGACACCGAGTAGACATTCAGTACTTC. It specifies CASSPPGHRVDIQYF.